The present TCR beta chain was sequenced within a study of graft-versus-host responses after intestinal transplantation. Whole-study context: Recipients uniformly received anti-thymocyte globulin induction, followed by tacrolimus and steroids for approximately 3 years. Study-wide findings and caveats: Some patients had graft-donor T cell macrochimerism, and their allografts showed high graft-versus-host to host-versus-graft clonal ratios. Detected in recipient marrow were GvH clones, some of which were first observed in ileum or blood. GvH clone levels peaked in circulation, and this peak was associated with early post-transplant HvG declines.

This clone was recorded only once. Its target is unknown. The method was immunoSEQ multiplex PCR; TCRdb's version includes in-frame clones alone and lacks a portion of them. Here the sample spans over 8,000 clones, 65% to 70% being singletons. Lymphocytes from graft epithelium and lamina propria were isolated. Germline CDR1 and CDR2: LGHNT and FRNRAP. The CDR3 has 13 amino acids. V was cut by 0 bases and J by 4 bases, with 6 bases left in between. This specimen was ileum tissue, taken 450 to 480 days after transplant. This sequence originates from a human patient who received an intestinal transplant, so some T cells may come from the graft donor. V usage is TRBV12-5 and J usage is TRBJ1-1; D not resolved. CDR3 coding DNA: TGTGCTAGTGGTTTGGTGGGGAGCACTGAAGCTTTCTTT. Translation gives CASGLVGSTEAFF.